The 30 T cell receptor beta chains listed next were all sequenced from one sample in a study of T cell responses to AZD1222 COVID-19 vaccine. Libraries were prepared by immunoSEQ multiplex PCR; TCRdb keeps only in-frame clonotypes and omits some of them. Of 100,000 to 130,000 clones in the sample, approximately 89% were seen once. The sequencing here drew on peripheral blood, taken on day 0 of MenACWY control vaccination. The receptors stem from an adult in good health.

This clone is a singleton in its sample. The CDR3 nucleotides read TGTGCCAGCAGTTTATCCAACGGCGGCTCACCCCTCCACTTT. This sequence encodes CASSLSNGGSPLHF. The chain employs TRBV28 and TRBJ1-6; D call uncertain. The ends were cut back, 1 base at V and 10 bases at J, with 11 bases in the middle. The germline V gene encodes CDR1 MDHEN and CDR2 SYDVKM. The CDR3 consists of 14 residues.

The chain links TRBV5-1 to TRBJ1-1, with TRBD1 matching over 9 bases. The CDR3 loop spans 14 amino acids. Looked up from germline, CDR1 is SGHRS and CDR2 is YFSETQ. Trimming took 4 bases from V and 3 from J; bases not matched to a gene: 4. This chain's CDR3 is CASSLDRGDTEAFF. CDR3 bases: TGCGCCAGCAGCCTGGACAGGGGCGACACTGAAGCTTTCTTT.

For the CDR3, the DNA is TGTGCCAGCAGTTGGGGACCGGCGACGGACTATGGCTACACCTTC. Its translation: CASSWGPATDYGYTF. The chain carries TRBV27 and TRBJ1-2; weak D call: TRBD1 (5 bases). The germline gives CDR1 MNHEY, CDR2 SMNVEV (reference sequence). The length of the CDR3 is 15 residues. V was pared by 4 bases and J by 3 bases, with 15 bases between.

This clone was observed a handful of times. The chain couples TRBV7-2 to TRBJ2-1; 7 bases are shared with TRBD2. The CDR3 consists of 15 residues. Germline assignment: CDR1 SGHTA and CDR2 FQGNSA. V dropped 5 bases and J dropped 4; count of bases not matched to a gene: 8. The CDR3 sequence: CASSKPLAPYNEQFF. The CDR3 DNA reads TGTGCCAGCAGCAAGCCACTAGCGCCTTACAATGAGCAGTTCTTC.

The J gene is TRBJ2-1, the V gene TRBV6-2 or TRBV6-3; 8 positions agree with TRBD2. Germline CDR1 and CDR2: MNHEY and SVGEGT. The CDR3 contains 16 residues. J lost 5 bases, V lost 2 bases, and 8 bases had no gene match. Written as DNA, the CDR3 is TGTGCCAGCAGTTACGCCTACGGGGGGGCCGACAATGAGCAGTTCTTC. It yields the protein CASSYAYGGADNEQFF.

This clone showed up just a few times. The chain uses TRBV18 and TRBJ1-4; D remains unclear. The CDR3 covers 12 residues. Trimming shortened V by 7 bases and J by 8 bases, and 11 bases separated the two germline ends. The germline V gene encodes CDR1 KGHSH and CDR2 LQKENI. CDR3 DNA: TGTGCCAGCTTCACAGATGAGGAAAAACTGTTTTTT. Protein: CASFTDEEKLFF.

The chain has TRBV7-3 and TRBJ1-1; D uncertain. V shed 3 bases and J shed 1 base, with 9 bases lying between them. Germline CDR1 SGHTA, CDR2 FQGTGA. The CDR3 extends over 14 amino acids. The CDR3 sequence: CASSFGGGNTEAFF. DNA of the CDR3: TGTGCCAGCAGCTTCGGAGGTGGGAACACTGAAGCTTTCTTT.

The V call is TRBV19, the J call TRBJ1-1, with D possibly TRBD1 on 5 matching bases. The CDR3 loop spans 12 amino acids. Germline CDR1 is LNHDA and CDR2 is SQIVND (reference sequence). V gave up 6 bases and J gave up 5 bases, with 10 bases separating them. In nucleotides, the CDR3 is TGTGCCAGTAGGGCCGGGGGGACTGAAGCTTTCTTT. Protein: CASRAGGTEAFF.

This clone was recorded only once. This chain connects TRBV6-2 or TRBV6-3 to TRBJ2-3; 8 bases are shared with TRBD2. The CDR3 is made up of 17 amino acids. Trimming removed 0 bases from V and 4 bases from J; junction bases left unmatched: 9. The germline CDR1 and CDR2 sequences are MNHEY and SVGEGT. Written as DNA, the CDR3 is TGTGCCAGCAGTTACTCGAGGACGGGGGGGCCGGCAGATACGCAGTATTTT. Protein sequence: CASSYSRTGGPADTQYF.

The V call is TRBV28, the J call TRBJ1-1; D perhaps matches TRBD1 (5 bases). The CDR3 runs to 12 residues. Germline V CDR1 and CDR2: MDHEN, SYDVKM. Trimming removed 5 bases from V and 8 bases from J, with 12 bases in between. CDR3 protein: CASSLAGVEAFF. CDR3 coding DNA: TGTGCCAGCAGTCTCGCGGGGGTAGAAGCTTTCTTT.

In DNA, the CDR3 is TGTGCCAGCAGCCCGGGGACAGGAGGAAACACCTTC. Amino acids: CASSPGTGGNTF. The rearrangement joins TRBV7-8 to TRBJ1-2; 8 bases agree with TRBD1. The J segment lost 12 bases and the V segment lost 5 bases, leaving 8 bases of the junction unmatched. Germline CDR1 reads SGHVS; CDR2 reads FQNEAQ. This CDR3 comprises 12 residues.

J is TRBJ1-4 and V is TRBV5-4; 10 bases line up with TRBD1. Per the germline V gene, CDR1 is SGHNT and CDR2 is YYREEE (reference sequence). This CDR3 has 16 residues. The V and J ends lost 4 bases and 0 bases, in that order; junction bases with no gene match: 3. The CDR3 DNA reads as TGTGCCAGCAGCAGGGGACAGGGGACAACTAATGAAAAACTGTTTTTT. This sequence encodes CASSRGQGTTNEKLFF.

The chain links TRBV10-3 to TRBJ1-2; TRBD1 matches 9 bases. This CDR3 has 13 amino acids. Germline CDR1 and CDR2: ENHRY and SYGVKD. The ends lost 6 bases at V and 7 bases at J; junction bases unmatched: 6. DNA for the CDR3: TGTGCCATCAGAGCCACAGGGGGCGGTGGCTACACCTTC. This sequence encodes CAIRATGGGGYTF.

The rearrangement uses TRBV2 and TRBJ1-6, with unresolved D. The CDR3 runs 13 residues. V was cut by 10 bases and J by 3 bases, with 10 bases left in between. The germline gives CDR1 SNHLY, CDR2 FYNNEI. CDR3 sequence reads: CATQERYNSPLHF. CDR3 bases: TGTGCCACTCAGGAGCGCTATAATTCACCCCTCCACTTT.

CDR3 protein: CASSLGQGSPLHF. CDR3 DNA: TGTGCCAGCAGTTTGGGACAGGGCTCACCCCTCCACTTT. The chain employs TRBV27 and TRBJ1-6; 9 bases line up with TRBD1. V dropped 3 bases and J dropped 10; count of bases not matched to a gene: 1. Germline V lookup: CDR1 MNHEY, CDR2 SMNVEV (reference sequence). The CDR3 extends over 13 amino acids.

Here the CDR3 reads CASSLWGADTQYF. The DNA for the CDR3 is TGTGCCAGCAGCTTATGGGGGGCAGATACGCAGTATTTT. This sequence joins TRBV11-1 and TRBJ2-3; possibly TRBD2 for D (6 bases). V dropped 2 bases and J dropped 4 bases, with 7 bases sitting between them. Germline V CDR1 and CDR2: SGHAT, FQDESV (reference sequence). This CDR3 spans 13 amino acids.

V usage is TRBV19 and J usage is TRBJ1-5; D is undetermined. V was cut by 7 bases and J by 2 bases, with 12 bases left in between. The CDR3 spans 14 residues. The germline gives CDR1 LNHDA, CDR2 SQIVND (reference sequence). The CDR3 coding sequence is TGTGCCAGTAAATGGACTGGGGGCAATCAGCCCCAGCATTTT. Its translation: CASKWTGGNQPQHF.

The chain has TRBV6-5 and TRBJ2-7; TRBD1 matches at 7 bases. The CDR3 sequence is 15 residues long. The V gene end was trimmed by 5 bases and the J gene end by 0 bases; junction bases not matched to a gene: 7. Germline V gene data show CDR1 as MNHEY and CDR2 as SVGAGI. In DNA form, the CDR3 reads TGTGCCAGCAGTCCACAGGGGTCTTACTCCTACGAGCAGTACTTC. Residues: CASSPQGSYSYEQYF.

The chain uses TRBV6-5 and TRBJ1-1; the D gene is possibly TRBD1 (6 bases). The CDR3 totals 16 residues. V lost 2 bases, J lost 4 bases, and 17 bases lay in between. Germline CDR1 is MNHEY and CDR2 is SVGAGI. CDR3 region: CASSYTKTGYGTEAFF. In nucleotides, the CDR3 is TGTGCCAGCAGTTACACTAAAACAGGGTACGGCACTGAAGCTTTCTTT.

J is TRBJ2-7 and V is TRBV28, with 7 bases lining up with TRBD2. Unmatched junction bases numbered 2, after V lost 5 bases and J lost 7 bases. The germline V gene has CDR1 MDHEN and CDR2 SYDVKM. The CDR3 runs to 11 residues. The CDR3 coding sequence is TGTGCCAGCAGTCTGCGGGGGGAGCAGTACTTC. Protein sequence: CASSLRGEQYF.

The chain joins TRBV4-3 to TRBJ2-2; the match to TRBD2 covers 12 bases. Germline-derived CDR1 and CDR2 are LGHNA and YSLEER. This CDR3 has 18 residues. The V and J ends lost 3 bases and 0 bases, in that order; junction bases with no gene match: 5. The CDR3 loop is CASSQRLAGDPNTGELFF. CDR3 DNA: TGCGCCAGCAGCCAGCGACTAGCGGGGGACCCGAACACCGGGGAGCTGTTTTTT.

The rearrangement joins TRBV7-9 to TRBJ2-1; D is ambiguous. V was cut by 1 base and J by 3 bases, with 1 base left in between. Germline-derived CDR1 and CDR2 are SEHNR and FQNEAQ (reference sequence). This CDR3 spans 12 amino acids. The CDR3 protein is CASSLVYNEQFF. The DNA of the CDR3 is TGTGCCAGCAGCTTAGTCTACAATGAGCAGTTCTTC.

This rearrangement joins TRBV18 to TRBJ1-2, with 11 bases aligning to TRBD1. Trimming at V came to 3 bases and at J to 8 bases, leaving 5 bases not matched to a gene. CDR1 is KGHSH, CDR2 LQKENI, per germline. The CDR3 runs to 14 residues. The CDR3 is CASSPGQGEYGYTF. DNA of the CDR3: TGTGCCAGCTCACCGGGACAGGGGGAATACGGCTACACCTTC.

A few counts support this clone. The rearrangement links TRBV30 to TRBJ1-2; 7 bases fit TRBD1. This CDR3 has 12 amino acids. V gave up 0 bases and J gave up 6 bases; unmatched junction bases: 1. Germline CDR1 is GTSNPN and CDR2 is SVGIG (reference sequence). CDR3 in DNA: TGTGCCTGGAGTGTAGGGGGCCATGGCTACACCTTC. Translating gives CAWSVGGHGYTF.

This chain links TRBV5-6 with TRBJ1-1; possibly TRBD1 for D (6 bases). The CDR3 is 15 amino acids. V was pared by 1 base and J by 4 bases, with 14 bases between. Looked up from germline, CDR1 is SGHDT and CDR2 is YYEEEE. The CDR3 loop is CASSLMGARGTEAFF. The CDR3 DNA reads TGTGCCAGCAGCTTGATGGGGGCGCGGGGCACTGAAGCTTTCTTT.

This clone was seen only a few times. This chain connects TRBV3-1 (or the pseudogene TRBV3-2) to TRBJ2-2; no clear D. This CDR3 contains 15 residues. From germline, CDR1 is LGHDT and CDR2 YNNKEL (reference sequence). The ends were cut back, 2 bases at V and 0 bases at J, with 7 bases in the middle. CDR3 protein: CASSQLNTNTGELFF. The CDR3 region has the DNA TGTGCCAGCAGCCAACTCAATACGAACACCGGGGAGCTGTTTTTT.

V usage is TRBV29-1 and J usage is TRBJ2-3, with 8 bases aligning to TRBD2. From germline, CDR1 is SQVTM and CDR2 ANQGSEA. Germline trimming cut 6 bases from V and 7 bases from J; bases unmatched to any gene: 15. The CDR3 has 15 residues. The CDR3 DNA reads TGCAGCGTGGCCCCTCCGGGGGGGAATCTTTATACGCAGTATTTT. As protein: CSVAPPGGNLYTQYF.

J is TRBJ1-2 and V is TRBV6-6; D not resolved. The V gene lost 0 bases and the J gene lost 6 bases, with 8 bases spanning the gap. CDR1 and CDR2 (germline): MNHNY, SVGAGI (reference sequence). The CDR3 consists of 13 residues. The DNA of the CDR3 is TGTGCCAGCAGTTACTCGCAGTGGAATGGCTACACCTTC. Translation gives CASSYSQWNGYTF.

V gene TRBV19 combines with J gene TRBJ2-6; no definite D call. The CDR3 loop spans 13 amino acids. V lost 5 bases and J lost 8, with 10 bases in between. CDR1 is LNHDA and CDR2 is SQIVND in the germline V gene (reference sequence). The chain's CDR3 is CASSQRAPNVLTF. CDR3 DNA sequence: TGTGCCAGTAGTCAAAGGGCTCCCAACGTCCTGACTTTC.

The chain employs TRBV7-9 and TRBJ2-5; TRBD2 aligns across 8 bases. The CDR3 has 17 amino acids. J gave up 2 bases and V 5 bases, and 13 bases lay outside the gene matches. Germline lookup yields CDR1 SEHNR and CDR2 FQNEAQ (reference sequence). CDR3 protein: CASSPERGRGRQETQYF. CDR3 DNA sequence: TGTGCCAGCAGCCCCGAGCGGGGGCGGGGGAGACAAGAGACCCAGTACTTC.